This TCR beta chain derives from a study of response to subunit inactivated influenza vaccine. This CDR3 has 14 amino acids. With 4 bases clipped from V and 10 bases from J, the junction kept 5 bases outside the gene matches. Each CDR3 protein gets one entry after TCRdb re-called the RT-PCR reads with MiXCR. The data hold some 850,000 distinct CDR3 sequences, with under 20% observed a single time. This chain joins TRBV12-3 or TRBV12-4 and TRBJ2-1; 12 nucleotides agree with TRBD2. This TCR was sampled from a man aged 50 to 59 who received an inactivated influenza vaccine. The input for sequencing was PBMCs from blood, taken 5 days after vaccination. Written as DNA, the CDR3 is TGTGCCAGCAGTTCGACTAGCGGGAGAGTCGAGCAGTTCTTC. Its protein is CASSSTSGRVEQFF.